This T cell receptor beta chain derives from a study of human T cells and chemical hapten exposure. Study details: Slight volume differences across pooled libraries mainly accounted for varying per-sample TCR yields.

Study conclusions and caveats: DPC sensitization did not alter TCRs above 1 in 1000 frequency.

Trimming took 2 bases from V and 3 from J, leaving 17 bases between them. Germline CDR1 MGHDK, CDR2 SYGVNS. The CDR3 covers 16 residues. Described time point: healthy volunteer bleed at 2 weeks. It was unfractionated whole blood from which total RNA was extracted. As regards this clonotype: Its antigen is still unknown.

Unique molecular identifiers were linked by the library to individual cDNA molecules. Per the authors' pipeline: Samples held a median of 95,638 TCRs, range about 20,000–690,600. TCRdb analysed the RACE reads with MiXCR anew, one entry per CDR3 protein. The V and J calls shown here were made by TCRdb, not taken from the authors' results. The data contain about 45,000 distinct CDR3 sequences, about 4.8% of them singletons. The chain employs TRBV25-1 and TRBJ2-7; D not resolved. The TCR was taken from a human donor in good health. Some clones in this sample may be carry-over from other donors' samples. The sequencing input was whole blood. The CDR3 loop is CASSEGIGQALYEQYF. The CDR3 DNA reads TGTGCCAGCAGTGAAGGGATCGGGCAGGCCCTCTACGAGCAGTACTTC.